This TCR beta chain was identified in a study of blood T cells in healthy people across ages. Study-wide findings and caveats: Unsorted PBMC material precluded a definitive naive versus antigen-experienced comparison.

In the case of this clonotype: Its antigen is not known.

Next came a second PCR, run for about 6 to 12 cycles, which used a sample-barcoded 5' primer along with a J-beta primer mix. Each of the samples gave a minimum of 2.5 million paired-end reads that contained CDR3. Using its own MiXCR run on the 5' RACE reads, TCRdb lists one record per CDR3 protein. The table records some 1,500,000 distinct CDR3 sequences, approximately 42% of them present only once. Extraction of total RNA produced a minimum of 5 micrograms from each sample. V was clipped by 2 bases and J by 13 bases; unmatched bases: 5. The CDR3 is 13 amino acids. This clonotype was sampled from a woman aged 18-29 years in good health. The specimen was blood. V is TRBV12-3 or TRBV12-4 and J is TRBJ2-1; 10 bases fit TRBD2. CDR3 sequence reads: CASSLSLAGDQFF. Written as DNA, the CDR3 is TGTGCCAGCAGTTTATCCCTAGCGGGGGACCAGTTCTTC.